This TCR beta chain was retrieved from a study of blood T cell repertoires in COVID-19. The wider study: Samples of COVID-19 (acute and convalescent) were obtained from the United States, Italy and Spain.

In the original workflow: By means of reference gene primer amplification, nucleated cell counts were estimated. Sequencing used immunoSEQ multiplex PCR; TCRdb keeps in-frame clones, though not all of them. That table supplies the V and J calls and clone size; D and trimming were determined from the DNA. This table holds under 45,000 clones, around 90% found once. The V end was cut by 4 bases, the J end by 1 base, with 8 bases between. The CDR3 runs to 13 residues. Germline V CDR1 and CDR2: SGHTS, YDEGEE. The sample taken for sequencing was peripheral blood. This TCR came from an elderly woman in a cohort sampled during active or convalescent COVID-19. The chain employs TRBV5-8 and TRBJ1-2, with TRBD1 as a possible D gene (5 bases). DNA for the CDR3: TGTGCCAGCAGCCAGGGATTTAACTATGGCTACACCTTC. Amino acids: CASSQGFNYGYTF.